This section outlines one TCR beta chain sequence together with its context. As yet, its antigen is unknown. At one boundary the junction diverges from the germline segment, which might be a read error. Germline loops: CDR1 MNHNY, CDR2 SVGAGI (reference sequence). CDR3 length equals 12 residues. The immunoSEQ assay amplified TCRB CDR3 from up to roughly 2 ug DNA. TCRdb keeps only in-frame clones here, not all; method: immunoSEQ multiplex PCR. Here the sample spans 80,000 to 100,000 clones, 65% to 85% being singletons. This sample stems from a study of glioma-infiltrating T cells after dendritic cell vaccination. As for time point: after dendritic cell vaccination, including at tumor progression/relapse. Selection required adequate fresh-frozen tumor tissue plus more than two years' survival data. All glioblastoma patients lacked an isocitrate dehydrogenase mutation. General observations from the study: The cohort had few patients with full blood and tumor sets.

V usage is TRBV6-6 and J usage is TRBJ2-7, with 8 bases fitting TRBD1. This TCR came from a human donor with glioblastoma. The sequencing used blood, collected after dendritic cell vaccination. The CDR3 loop is CASSYLDRECSF. The DNA for the CDR3 is TGTGCCAGCAGTTACCTGGACAGGGAATGCAGCTTC.